Below are 28 T cell receptor beta chains sequenced from a single sample in a study of shared clonotypes between healthy human individuals. Profiling relied on immunoSEQ multiplex PCR, and the TCRdb table lists in-frame clones only, not all of them. The sample contains roughly 2,300,000 clones, less than 95% of which appear only once. The sample consisted of naive CD4+ T cells from PBMCs. Subset described: CD45RA+ positively selected. All receptors come from a man aged 18 to 35 in good health. Some clones in this sample may be carry-over from other donors' samples.

The chain employs TRBV7-8 and TRBJ2-3; D is undetermined. Trimming pared 5 bases from V and 4 bases from J, leaving 10 bases between. The CDR3 loop spans 13 amino acids. Germline CDR1 and CDR2: SGHVS and FQNEAQ. CDR3 DNA: TGTGCCAGCAGCCACCTTGGGGCAGATACGCAGTATTTT. It specifies CASSHLGADTQYF.

This rearrangement joins TRBV5-4 to TRBJ1-2; tentative D call: TRBD1 (6 bases). V was trimmed by 4 bases and J by 4 bases, leaving 23 bases between them. This CDR3 has 17 residues. Germline lookup yields CDR1 SGHNT and CDR2 YYREEE (reference sequence). Written as DNA, the CDR3 is TGTGCCAGCAGCGTAGGTGGCGACCAGGGGTCGGGCTATGGCTACACCTTC. It encodes CASSVGGDQGSGYGYTF.

In this sample, this clone turned up once. This chain joins TRBV9 and TRBJ1-1; no reliable D call. The CDR3 consists of 15 residues. The germline CDR1 and CDR2 sequences are SGDLS and YYNGEE. The V end lost 4 bases, the J end lost 1 base, and 14 bases lay between the germline ends. The CDR3 nucleotides read TGTGCCAGCAGCCCCCTGGGCCGCCCGAACACTGAAGCTTTCTTT. This translates into CASSPLGRPNTEAFF.

This clone was observed a single time. The chain combines TRBV4-1 with TRBJ2-1; maybe TRBD2 (6 bases). Trimming cost V 3 bases and J 0 bases, with 15 bases left between them. CDR1 is MGHRA, CDR2 YSYEKL, per germline. The CDR3 length is 17 residues. The DNA of the CDR3 is TGCGCCAGCAGCCAGCGGGACTCGACACTCTCCTACAATGAGCAGTTCTTC. It is translated as CASSQRDSTLSYNEQFF.

A remark on this clone: The same CDR3 also results from other DNA sequences found in this sample. The chain recombines TRBV5-6 with TRBJ2-7; TRBD1 matches at 10 bases. The V segment lost 4 bases and the J segment 3 bases; nucleotides outside the gene matches: 1. Germline CDR1 and CDR2: SGHDT and YYEEEE. The CDR3 extends over 13 amino acids. The CDR3 DNA sequence: TGTGCCAGCAGCCGGGACAGGGGCTACGAGCAGTACTTC. Protein sequence: CASSRDRGYEQYF.

The V and J genes are TRBV6-1 and TRBJ2-3; TRBD2 matches 12 bases. Germline lookup yields CDR1 MNHNS and CDR2 SASEGT. Losses at the gene ends were 4 bases for V and 1 base for J; bases not matched to a gene: 12. There are 19 residues in the CDR3. The CDR3 spells CASSGPWTSGVEGTDTQYF. CDR3 DNA sequence: TGTGCCAGCAGTGGTCCGTGGACTAGCGGGGTCGAAGGCACAGATACGCAGTATTTT.

This chain links TRBV7-9 with TRBJ2-5; perhaps TRBD2 as D (6 bases). The CDR3 runs to 13 residues. Germline V gene data show CDR1 as SEHNR and CDR2 as FQNEAQ (reference sequence). The V end was cut by 5 bases, the J end by 5 bases, with 12 bases between. In DNA form, the CDR3 reads TGTGCCAGCAGCCGGGACTCCCGTGAGACCCAGTACTTC. Residues: CASSRDSRETQYF.

V is TRBV10-3 and J is TRBJ1-2; TRBD1 might be the D (6 bases). Trimming removed 4 bases at V and 8 bases at J, with 17 bases between. The CDR3 contains 14 residues. CDR1 ENHRY and CDR2 SYGVKD come from the germline V gene. CDR3 nucleotide sequence: TGTGCCATCAGTGCCCAGATTACAGGGAGGGGCTACACCTTC. This gives the protein CAISAQITGRGYTF.

Of note for this clone: The same CDR3 can be traced to other DNA sequences in this sample. This rearrangement joins TRBV9 to TRBJ2-7, with a tentative D call TRBD2 (5 bases). The V end lost 0 bases, the J end lost 3 bases, and 10 bases lay between the germline ends. Germline CDR1 reads SGDLS; CDR2 reads YYNGEE. The CDR3 has 14 amino acids. CDR3 residues: CASSVGPGSYEQYF. In nucleotides, the CDR3 is TGTGCCAGCAGCGTAGGCCCGGGGAGCTACGAGCAGTACTTC.

V usage is TRBV19 and J usage is TRBJ1-2; no clear D gene. Germline CDR1 LNHDA, CDR2 SQIVND (reference sequence). Trimming cost V 8 bases and J 7 bases, with 11 bases left between them. The CDR3 runs 11 residues. Here the CDR3 DNA reads TGTGCCAGTGCCCGGTTGGGTGGCTACACCTTC. Translating gives CASARLGGYTF.

The chain uses TRBV19 and TRBJ2-7; 7 bases map to TRBD1. CDR1 and CDR2 (germline): LNHDA, SQIVND (reference sequence). CDR3 length equals 15 residues. Germline trimming cut 2 bases from V and 4 bases from J; bases unmatched to any gene: 8. CDR3 bases: TGTGCCAGTAGTATAAAAGGACAGGCCCCGTACGAGCAGTACTTC. Translating gives CASSIKGQAPYEQYF.

This chain joins TRBV30 and TRBJ1-1; TRBD1 matches 8 bases. CDR1 GTSNPN and CDR2 SVGIG come from the germline V gene (reference sequence). Trimming cost V 1 base and J 4 bases; bases outside gene matches: 5. This CDR3 comprises 14 residues. The DNA for the CDR3 is TGTGCCTGGAGTGGGAGGACAGGGAGCACTGAAGCTTTCTTT. This encodes CAWSGRTGSTEAFF.

The chain is built from TRBV5-4 and TRBJ1-1; no reliable D call. Germline V lookup: CDR1 SGHNT, CDR2 YYREEE (reference sequence). The CDR3 has 13 amino acids. V dropped 0 bases and J dropped 4 bases, with 7 bases sitting between them. The CDR3 region is CASSLGGLTEAFF. DNA of the CDR3: TGTGCCAGCAGCTTGGGGGGTCTCACTGAAGCTTTCTTT.

A few counts support this clone. Other nucleotide sequences from this sample produce the same CDR3. The rearrangement joins TRBV6-5 to TRBJ2-7; unclear D gene. The germline gives CDR1 MNHEY, CDR2 SVGAGI. The CDR3 is 13 residues long. V was shortened by 2 bases and J by 3 bases, with 8 bases between the two germline ends. CDR3 sequence (DNA): TGTGCCAGCAGTTACGAGGCAGGCTACGAGCAGTACTTC. Residues: CASSYEAGYEQYF.

The chain links TRBV11-2 to TRBJ2-1; the D gene could be TRBD1 or TRBD2 (5 bases each). The length of the CDR3 is 12 residues. Germline CDR1 is SGHAT and CDR2 is FQNNGV. Trimming cost V 2 bases and J 10 bases, with 9 bases left between them. The CDR3 sequence: CASSLHRDEQFF. DNA for the CDR3: TGTGCCAGCAGCTTACATCGGGACGAGCAGTTCTTC.

The CDR3 loop is CAWRLGDTNSYEQYF. The CDR3 DNA reads TGTGCCTGGAGGCTGGGGGACACCAACTCCTACGAGCAGTACTTC. The chain couples TRBV30 to TRBJ2-7, with D tentatively TRBD1 (6 bases). Trimming took off 3 bases at V and 0 bases at J, with 15 bases between the two ends. The CDR3 has 15 residues. Germline V gene sequence: CDR1 GTSNPN, CDR2 SVGIG (reference sequence).

The gene calls are TRBV28 and TRBJ2-3; 7 bases map to TRBD1. CDR3 length: 14 residues. Germline V gene lookup returns CDR1 MDHEN and CDR2 SYDVKM. The trim removed 8 bases at V and 1 base at J, leaving 6 bases unmatched. DNA of the CDR3: TGTGCCAGCGACCGACAGGGTCGCACAGATACGCAGTATTTT. It translates to CASDRQGRTDTQYF.

The rearrangement uses TRBV30 and TRBJ1-6; no firm D call. CDR3 length: 14 residues. Trimming removed 2 bases at V and 6 bases at J, with 11 bases between. Germline CDR1 reads GTSNPN; CDR2 reads SVGIG (reference sequence). Here the CDR3 DNA reads TGTGCCTGGAGTCGCGGCGCGGGTAATTCACCCCTCCACTTT. Its translation is CAWSRGAGNSPLHF. The whole variable domain, remainder taken from reference TRBV30 and TRBJ1-6, is SQTIHQWPATLVQPVGSPLSLECTVEGTSNPNLYWYRQAAGRGLQLLFYSVGIGQISSEVPQNLSASRPQDRQFILSSKKLLLSDSGFYLCAWSRGAGNSPLHFGNGTRLTVT.

The chain has TRBV28 and TRBJ1-2, with D maybe TRBD1 (6 bases). Germline values: CDR1 MDHEN, CDR2 SYDVKM. The CDR3 runs 15 residues. Between the trimmed V and J ends, which lost 5 bases and 0 bases, there was a span of 13 bases. DNA of the CDR3: TGTGCCAGCAGTATCCGGGACACCCCTAACTATGGCTACACCTTC. It encodes CASSIRDTPNYGYTF.

This chain connects TRBV11-3 to TRBJ2-7; 8 nucleotides align to TRBD2. This CDR3 has 18 amino acids. CDR1 is SGHNT, CDR2 YENEEA, per germline. Germline trimming cut 2 bases from V and 3 bases from J; bases unmatched to any gene: 15. CDR3 sequence (DNA): TGTGCCAGCAGCTTAAAAGGGGTCGAGCGGGAGTCCTTCTACGAGCAGTACTTC. It yields the protein CASSLKGVERESFYEQYF.

The J gene is TRBJ2-7, the V gene TRBV28, with 7 nucleotides matching TRBD1. With 5 bases clipped from V and 1 base from J, the junction kept 8 bases outside the gene matches. Germline V gene lookup returns CDR1 MDHEN and CDR2 SYDVKM. The CDR3 spans 15 residues. CDR3 DNA sequence: TGTGCCAGCAGTACCCAGGGGGTCAATTCCTACGAGCAGTACTTC. Translation: CASSTQGVNSYEQYF.

This clone was seen once. V gene TRBV18 combines with J gene TRBJ2-3; TRBD2 matches 11 bases. V lost 0 bases and J lost 6; bases outside the gene matches: 5. This CDR3 spans 16 amino acids. CDR1 and CDR2 (germline): KGHSH, LQKENI. CDR3 sequence: CASSPPLAGGPDTQYF. Written as DNA, the CDR3 is TGTGCCAGCTCACCACCCTTAGCGGGAGGGCCGGATACGCAGTATTTT.

The chain combines TRBV2 with TRBJ2-3, with unresolved D. Germline-derived CDR1 and CDR2 are SNHLY and FYNNEI. Trimming took off 2 bases at V and 14 bases at J, with 14 bases between the two ends. The CDR3 sequence is 12 residues long. The CDR3 protein is CASSEPGGLGYF. CDR3 DNA: TGTGCCAGCAGTGAACCGGGTGGGTTGGGGTATTTT.

Remarks on this clone: Other nucleotide sequences in the sample specify the same CDR3. The chain uses TRBV7-2 and TRBJ1-2; D unresolved. Trimming took 2 bases from V and 0 from J, leaving 4 bases between them. Germline lookup yields CDR1 SGHTA and CDR2 FQGNSA. The CDR3 covers 13 residues. The CDR3 DNA reads TGTGCCAGCAGCTTATCCTCTAACTATGGCTACACCTTC. Protein sequence: CASSLSSNYGYTF.

This rearrangement joins TRBV7-2 to TRBJ2-1; 11 bases map to TRBD2. The CDR3 loop spans 15 amino acids. In germline, CDR1 is SGHTA, CDR2 FQGNSA. Germline trimming cut 7 bases from V and 5 bases from J; bases unmatched to any gene: 7. The CDR3 loop is CASTLQTSGNNEQFF. CDR3 sequence (DNA): TGTGCCAGCACCCTTCAGACTAGCGGGAACAATGAGCAGTTCTTC.

This rearrangement joins TRBV29-1 to TRBJ2-7, with D perhaps matching TRBD2 (6 bases). Germline assignment: CDR1 SQVTM and CDR2 ANQGSEA. This CDR3 contains 13 residues. V was shortened by 4 bases and J by 2 bases, with 12 bases between the two germline ends. The CDR3 region has the DNA TGCAGCGTTGTCCCCGGGAGTACCTACGAGCAGTACTTC. Its translation: CSVVPGSTYEQYF.

The chain has TRBV6-6 and TRBJ1-1, with 8 bases matching TRBD1. Looked up from germline, CDR1 is MNHNY and CDR2 is SVGAGI (reference sequence). CDR3 size: 14 residues. Trimming removed 4 bases from V and 4 bases from J; junction bases left unmatched: 5. CDR3 in DNA: TGTGCCAGCAGTTCACTCGGACAGGGCACTGAAGCTTTCTTT. Residues: CASSSLGQGTEAFF.

V and J are TRBV14 and TRBJ2-7; unclear D gene. Trimming took 3 bases from V and 3 from J, leaving 3 bases between them. The germline V gene encodes CDR1 SGHDN and CDR2 FVKESK. The CDR3 has 11 residues. CDR3 DNA sequence: TGTGCCAGCAGCCACTTCTACGAGCAGTACTTC. Its protein is CASSHFYEQYF. The full variable domain, its missing parts supplied by reference TRBV14 and TRBJ2-7, is EAGVTQFPSHSVIEKGQTVTLRCDPISGHDNLYWYRRVMGKEIKFLLHFVKESKQDESGMPNNRFLAERTGGTYSTLKVQPAELEDSGVYFCASSHFYEQYFGPGTRLTVT.